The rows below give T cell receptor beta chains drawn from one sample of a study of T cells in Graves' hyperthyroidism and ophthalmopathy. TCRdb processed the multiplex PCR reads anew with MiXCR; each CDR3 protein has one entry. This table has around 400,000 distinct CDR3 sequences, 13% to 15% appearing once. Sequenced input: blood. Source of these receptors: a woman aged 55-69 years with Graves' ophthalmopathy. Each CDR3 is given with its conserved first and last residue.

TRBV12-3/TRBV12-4,CASSFGAPGGNTIYF
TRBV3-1,CASSQGGTGPEEKLFF
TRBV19,CASSRGPSTGELFF
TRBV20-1,CSAPRDRGLRTEAFF
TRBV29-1,CSVYKRAEGEQFF
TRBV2,CASSERGGRASETQYF
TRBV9,CASSVVMGDRLNQPQHF
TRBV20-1,CSAPPAGAGNEQFF
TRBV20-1,CSARGGAGRDTQYF
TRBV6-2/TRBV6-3,CASSYGVAGKFF
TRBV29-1,CSVTVYGDSYEQYF
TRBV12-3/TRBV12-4,CASSLAVDRGIGLANSNQPQHF
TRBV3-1,CASRPRDRGDGYTF
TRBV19,CASTPTGWNTEAFF
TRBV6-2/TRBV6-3,CASIEGGASYEQYF
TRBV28,CASSYREQPQHF